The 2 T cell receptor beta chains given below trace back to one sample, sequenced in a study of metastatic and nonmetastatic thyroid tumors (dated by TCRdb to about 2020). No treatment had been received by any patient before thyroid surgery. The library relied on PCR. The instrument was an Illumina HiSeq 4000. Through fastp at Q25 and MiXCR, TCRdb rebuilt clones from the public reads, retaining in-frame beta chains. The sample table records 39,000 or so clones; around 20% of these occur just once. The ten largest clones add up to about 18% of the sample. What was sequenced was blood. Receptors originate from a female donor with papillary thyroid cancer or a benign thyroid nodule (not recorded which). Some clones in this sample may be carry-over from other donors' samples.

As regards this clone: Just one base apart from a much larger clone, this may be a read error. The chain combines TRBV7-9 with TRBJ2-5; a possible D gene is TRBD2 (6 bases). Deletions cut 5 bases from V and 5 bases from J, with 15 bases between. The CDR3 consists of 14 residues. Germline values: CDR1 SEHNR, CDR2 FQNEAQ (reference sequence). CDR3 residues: CASSRSGVGETQYF. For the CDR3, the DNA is TGTGCCAGCAGCCGATCGGGAGTTGGGGAGACCCAGTACTTC.

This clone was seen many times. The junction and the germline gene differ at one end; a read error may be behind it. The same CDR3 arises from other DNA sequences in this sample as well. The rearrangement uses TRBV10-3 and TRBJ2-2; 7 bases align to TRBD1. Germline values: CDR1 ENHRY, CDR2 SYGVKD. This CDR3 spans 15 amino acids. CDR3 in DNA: TGTGCCATTAGTGAGTCGCAGGGGGTAACCGGGGAGCTGTTTTTT. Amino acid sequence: CAISESQGVTGELFF.